Each of the 26 T cell receptor beta chains below was sequenced from the same sample in a study of T cells after yellow fever vaccination. TCRdb re-analysed the 5' RACE reads in MiXCR, keeping a single row per CDR3 protein. The sample includes 500,000 to 650,000 distinct CDR3 sequences, roughly 14% of them seen just once. The sequenced sample was PBMCs, obtained on the day of the yellow fever booster vaccination. Source of these receptors: a man between 25 and 39 years old who received the YFV17D yellow fever vaccine.

The chain couples TRBV30 to TRBJ2-1; 9 nucleotides agree with TRBD2. V dropped 2 bases and J dropped 5; count of bases not matched to a gene: 4. This CDR3 comprises 14 residues. CDR1 GTSNPN and CDR2 SVGIG come from the germline V gene (reference sequence). CDR3 in amino acids: CAWSMGLADNEQFF. In DNA, the CDR3 is TGTGCCTGGAGTATGGGACTAGCCGACAATGAGCAGTTCTTC.

The V and J genes are TRBV6-2 or TRBV6-3 and TRBJ2-5; no firm D call. Germline CDR1 is MNHEY and CDR2 is SVGEGT. CDR3 length: 14 residues. Trimming took 6 bases from V and 4 from J, leaving 15 bases between them. The CDR3: CASRPTLPGETQYF. CDR3 nucleotide sequence: TGTGCCAGCAGACCAACGTTACCTGGAGAGACCCAGTACTTC.

This clonotype appeared a few times. The chain is built from TRBV29-1 and TRBJ2-1; D is unclear. CDR3 length: 13 amino acids. The V gene's germline CDR1 is SQVTM and CDR2 ANQGSEA. Trimming removed 2 bases from V and 4 bases from J, with 9 bases in between. CDR3 loop: CSVEPLLYNEQFF. The CDR3 region has the DNA TGCAGCGTTGAACCTCTATTATACAATGAGCAGTTCTTC.

This clonotype was picked up a small number of times. This chain uses TRBV5-6 with TRBJ2-7; TRBD2 agrees at 13 bases. This CDR3 region has 15 residues. Germline lookup yields CDR1 SGHDT and CDR2 YYEEEE. J lost 5 bases, V lost 1 base, and 3 bases had no gene match. CDR3 nucleotide sequence: TGTGCCAGCAGCTTGATGGGACTAGCGGGAAACGAGCAGTACTTC. Its translation is CASSLMGLAGNEQYF.

The chain links TRBV28 to TRBJ2-5; weak D call: TRBD1 (6 bases). CDR1 and CDR2 (germline): MDHEN, SYDVKM. The CDR3 has 14 amino acids. The V gene lost 1 base and the J gene lost 11 bases, with 17 bases spanning the gap. CDR3: CASSLFSGSGDQYF. DNA of the CDR3: TGTGCCAGCAGTTTATTCTCCGGGTCAGGGGATCAGTACTTC.

CDR3 DNA sequence: TGTGCCAGCAGCTTAGGAGTGGGCGGAAACTCCTACGAGCAGTACTTC. This gives the protein CASSLGVGGNSYEQYF. V is TRBV7-8 and J is TRBJ2-7, with D hard to call. This CDR3 region has 16 residues. The ends were cut back, 1 base at V and 0 bases at J, with 13 bases in the middle. Per the germline V gene, CDR1 is SGHVS and CDR2 is FQNEAQ.

The rearrangement joins TRBV12-3 or TRBV12-4 to TRBJ1-2; D call uncertain. This CDR3 comprises 13 residues. The ends were cut back, 6 bases at V and 14 bases at J, with 22 bases in the middle. The DNA of the CDR3 is TGTGCCAGCAGGAATGGGCCCAGCTTCGTCGAGACCTTC. Its translation is CASRNGPSFVETF.

V is TRBV3-1 and J is TRBJ2-2; TRBD1 might be the D (5 bases). With 1 base removed from V and 9 bases from J, the gap between germline ends came to 12 bases. Germline V gives CDR1 LGHDT, CDR2 YNNKEL (reference sequence). CDR3 length: 14 amino acids. CDR3 sequence reads: CASSQATGGRELFF. CDR3 sequence (DNA): TGTGCCAGCAGCCAAGCAACAGGTGGTCGGGAGCTGTTTTTT.

The sample holds a few counts of this clonotype. V is TRBV9 and J is TRBJ2-1; D is ambiguous. The CDR3 totals 12 residues. Trimming pared 2 bases from V and 7 bases from J, leaving 7 bases between. The germline V gene encodes CDR1 SGDLS and CDR2 YYNGEE. The CDR3 sequence is CASSVPGNEQFF. CDR3 in DNA: TGTGCCAGCAGCGTCCCGGGTAATGAGCAGTTCTTC.

In this sample, this clonotype turned up a few times. The chain combines TRBV7-8 with TRBJ2-6; no clear D. Trimming pared 5 bases from V and 0 bases from J, leaving 11 bases between. The CDR3 contains 16 residues. Looked up from germline, CDR1 is SGHVS and CDR2 is FQNEAQ. This CDR3 reads CASSQNWLSGANVLTF. Written as DNA, the CDR3 is TGTGCCAGCAGCCAGAATTGGCTCTCTGGGGCCAACGTCCTGACTTTC. Using reference TRBV7-8 and TRBJ2-6 for the parts outside the CDR3, the full variable domain is GAGVSQSPRYKVAKRGQDVALRCDPISGHVSLFWYQQALGQGPEFLTYFQNEAQLDKSGLPSDRFFAERPEGSVSTLKIQRTQQEDSAVYLCASSQNWLSGANVLTFGAGSRLTVL.

This clonotype was recorded a few times. The chain joins TRBV30 to TRBJ1-3; D is ambiguous. This CDR3 comprises 15 residues. CDR1 GTSNPN and CDR2 SVGIG come from the germline V gene (reference sequence). The CDR3 bases are TGTGCTCTAAAACGTGGCACCGGGTCTGGAAACACCATATATTTT. It encodes CALKRGTGSGNTIYF.

This chain connects TRBV9 to TRBJ2-1, with 8 nucleotides matching TRBD2. CDR1 SGDLS and CDR2 YYNGEE come from the germline V gene. The length of the CDR3 is 15 residues. V shed 0 bases, J shed 4 bases, and the junction held 3 bases outside the gene matches. The CDR3 here is CASSVGAGAYNEQFF. The CDR3 DNA follows: TGTGCCAGCAGCGTAGGAGCGGGAGCTTACAATGAGCAGTTCTTC.

J is TRBJ2-3 and V is TRBV18; D possibly corresponds to TRBD2 (6 bases). This CDR3 has 14 residues. In germline, CDR1 is KGHSH, CDR2 LQKENI. V shed 5 bases and J shed 5 bases, with 14 bases lying between them. In DNA form, the CDR3 reads TGTGCCAGCTCAGCCGCGGAGGAGGGAGATACGCAGTATTTT. It translates to CASSAAEEGDTQYF. Complete variable domain (other parts from reference TRBV18 and TRBJ2-3): NAGVMQNPRHLVRRRGQEARLRCSPMKGHSHVYWYRQLPEEGLKFMVYLQKENIIDESGMPKERFSAEFPKEGPSILRIQQVVRGDSAAYFCASSAAEEGDTQYFGPGTRLTVL.

This clonotype showed up just a few times. This chain links TRBV5-1 with TRBJ2-7; D is uncertain. V was shortened by 8 bases and J by 3 bases, with 6 bases between the two germline ends. The CDR3 contains 10 residues. Germline V gene sequence: CDR1 SGHRS, CDR2 YFSETQ. The CDR3 DNA follows: TGCGCCAGTCTTGACTACGAGCAGTACTTC. Translated: CASLDYEQYF.

This chain uses TRBV20-1 with TRBJ1-1; possible D gene TRBD1, 5 bases. The length of the CDR3 is 13 residues. Between the trimmed V and J ends, which lost 3 bases and 2 bases, there was a span of 10 bases. Germline assignment: CDR1 DFQATT and CDR2 SNEGSKA (reference sequence). Here the CDR3 reads CSASPTVNTEAFF. DNA of the CDR3: TGCAGTGCTAGCCCGACAGTAAACACTGAAGCTTTCTTT.

CDR3 coding DNA: TGTGCCGTCCGGGGAGGGGCGAACACCGGGGAGCTGTTTTTT. Its translation is CAVRGGANTGELFF. This rearrangement joins TRBV28 to TRBJ2-2; 7 nucleotides match TRBD2. This CDR3 is 14 amino acids long. The germline gives CDR1 MDHEN, CDR2 SYDVKM. J was trimmed by 0 bases and V by 11 bases; bases with no gene match: 6.

This clonotype was counted ten times or more. The J gene is TRBJ2-3, the V gene TRBV18; TRBD1 agrees at 8 bases. J gave up 1 base and V 8 bases, and 5 bases lay outside the gene matches. The CDR3 covers 14 residues. Looked up from germline, CDR1 is KGHSH and CDR2 is LQKENI. The DNA for the CDR3 is TGTGCCAGCAGCCCGGACAGGGGCACAGATACGCAGTATTTT. Amino acids: CASSPDRGTDTQYF.

This clonotype has a count of ten or more. The gene calls are TRBV5-1 and TRBJ2-2; 14 bases are shared with TRBD2. This CDR3 region has 17 residues. V dropped 3 bases and J dropped 4; count of bases not matched to a gene: 5. Germline CDR1 reads SGHRS; CDR2 reads YFSETQ. DNA of the CDR3: TGCGCCAGCAGCTCAGGACTAGCGGGAGGTATCACCGGGGAGCTGTTTTTT. This codes for CASSSGLAGGITGELFF.

This clonotype has a handful of counts. This chain joins TRBV19 and TRBJ2-5; possible D gene TRBD1, 5 bases. V lost 0 bases to trimming and J lost 2 bases, with 7 bases between them. There are 14 residues in the CDR3. Germline CDR1 is LNHDA and CDR2 is SQIVND (reference sequence). The CDR3 loop is CASSIDRQQETQYF. DNA for the CDR3: TGTGCCAGTAGTATAGACCGACAGCAAGAGACCCAGTACTTC. Full variable domain (rest looked up from reference TRBV19 and TRBJ2-5): DGGITQSPKYLFRKEGQNVTLSCEQNLNHDAMYWYRQDPGQGLRLIYYSQIVNDFQKGDIAEGYSVSREKKESFPLTVTSAQKNPTAFYLCASSIDRQQETQYFGPGTRLLVL.

This clonotype was observed a few times. The gene calls are TRBV12-3 or TRBV12-4 and TRBJ2-1; a possible D gene is TRBD2 (6 bases). The CDR3 runs to 13 residues. V lost 3 bases to trimming and J lost 6 bases, with 9 bases between them. The chain's CDR3 is CASSFGGANEQFF. DNA of the CDR3: TGTGCCAGCAGTTTCGGCGGGGCCAATGAGCAGTTCTTC.

This clonotype was seen a handful of times. The chain joins TRBV29-1 to TRBJ2-5; 7 bases fit TRBD2. With 2 bases clipped from V and 3 bases from J, the junction kept 3 bases outside the gene matches. There are 13 residues in the CDR3. Germline V gives CDR1 SQVTM, CDR2 ANQGSEA. Here the CDR3 reads CSVERTSEETQYF. The DNA for the CDR3 is TGCAGCGTTGAAAGGACTAGTGAAGAGACCCAGTACTTC.

The J gene is TRBJ2-3, the V gene TRBV11-2; 12 bases align to TRBD2. CDR1 and CDR2 (germline): SGHAT, FQNNGV. Trimming removed 3 bases from V and 4 bases from J; junction bases left unmatched: 8. The CDR3 has 17 residues. The CDR3 loop is CASSFSKGTSGPDTQYF. The DNA of the CDR3 is TGTGCCAGCAGCTTTTCTAAGGGGACTAGCGGGCCAGATACGCAGTATTTT.

This clonotype was seen more than once but under ten times. J is TRBJ2-6 and V is TRBV20-1, with a tentative D call TRBD1 (6 bases). Germline V gene sequence: CDR1 DFQATT, CDR2 SNEGSKA (reference sequence). V was clipped by 3 bases and J by 1 base, with 13 bases between them. The CDR3 loop spans 16 amino acids. The CDR3 region has the DNA TGCAGTGCTAGGTCACAGGGAAGTTCTGGGGCCAACGTCCTGACTTTC. Its protein product is CSARSQGSSGANVLTF.

This clonotype was seen only a few times. The chain links TRBV20-1 to TRBJ2-1; 10 bases match TRBD2. Per the germline V gene, CDR1 is DFQATT and CDR2 is SNEGSKA (reference sequence). The CDR3 runs 20 residues. Trimming removed 3 bases from V and 4 bases from J; junction bases left unmatched: 21. The CDR3, as DNA: TGCAGTGCTAGGATGACTGGCAGGGCATGGGCTAGCGGGAGTTACAATGAGCAGTTCTTC. Amino acid sequence: CSARMTGRAWASGSYNEQFF.

This clonotype was counted ten times or more. The chain links TRBV27 to TRBJ2-1; tentatively, D is TRBD2 (5 bases). This CDR3 is built from 15 residues. Germline CDR1 reads MNHEY; CDR2 reads SMNVEV (reference sequence). Trimming shortened V by 0 bases and J by 4 bases, and 10 bases separated the two germline ends. The chain's CDR3 is CASSLSREGYNEQFF. CDR3 sequence (DNA): TGTGCCAGCAGTTTATCCCGGGAAGGGTACAATGAGCAGTTCTTC.

The gene calls are TRBV11-2 and TRBJ2-5; 9 bases map to TRBD2. The CDR3 has 15 residues. Trimming removed 5 bases from V and 0 bases from J; junction bases left unmatched: 4. Germline assignment: CDR1 SGHAT and CDR2 FQNNGV. The CDR3 spells CASSRLAENQETQYF. The CDR3 coding sequence is TGTGCCAGCAGCCGACTAGCGGAGAACCAAGAGACCCAGTACTTC.